This T cell receptor (beta chain) was identified in a study of shared clonotypes between healthy human individuals. Overall study context: The plates for each donor numbered three CD4 naive, three CD4 memory, two CD8 naive and one CD8 memory. Study results and limitations: When naive CD4 clonotypes were compared across a few donors, around 5% were shared. Larger estimated richness was generally seen in naive subsets than in memory subsets.

Sequenced by immunoSEQ multiplex PCR; TCRdb stores in-frame clones only, minus some. The sample includes about 1 million clones, around 78% of them seen just once. Comment on this clone: Its antigen is still unknown.

This clonotype originated in a man younger than 30 in good health. Some clones in this sample may be carry-over from other donors' samples. The source material was memory CD4+ T cells from PBMCs. Subset here: CD45RA-negative fraction.

The CDR3 reads CASSLYRQGNTGELFF. CDR3 nucleotides: TGTGCCAGCAGTTTATATAGACAGGGGAACACCGGGGAGCTGTTTTTT. The chain uses TRBV28 and TRBJ2-2; 7 nucleotides line up with TRBD1. This CDR3 spans 16 amino acids. The ends lost 1 base at V and 1 base at J; junction bases unmatched: 3. CDR1 and CDR2 (germline): MDHEN, SYDVKM.